This record looks at one T cell receptor (beta chain) sequence and its context. These data are taken from a study of T cell changes during pregnancy in multiple sclerosis. Assay used: immunoSEQ multiplex PCR; TCRdb lists only in-frame clones, some missing. The data contain roughly 28,000 clones, approximately 92% of them seen just once; the ten biggest clones take up around 6%. The V and J ends lost 3 bases and 7 bases, in that order; junction bases with no gene match: 7. Germline CDR1 MGHRA, CDR2 YSYEKL. The CDR3 has 15 amino acids. Sequencing was performed on CD8+ T cells from peripheral blood mononuclear cells, taken before pregnancy. The origin of this receptor is a female donor with multiple sclerosis, enrolled in a pregnancy study. The rearrangement joins TRBV4-1 to TRBJ1-4; 8 positions match TRBD1. The CDR3 DNA follows: TGCGCCAGCAGCCAGCCCGGACAGGGTTCTGAAAAACTGTTTTTT. It yields the protein CASSQPGQGSEKLFF.